This entry features one T cell receptor beta chain sequence. TCRdb reprocessed the reads with MiXCR, giving one entry per CDR3 protein. This sample has over 450,000 distinct CDR3 sequences; about 11% occur once, and the top ten carry about a tenth. This record comes from a study of T cell repertoires in cytomegalovirus infection. Looked up from germline, CDR1 is SGHRS and CDR2 is YFSETQ. The CDR3 spans 14 residues. Germline trimming cut 4 bases from V and 1 base from J; bases unmatched to any gene: 3. The receptor was isolated from a human donor in good health (CMV status not recorded). Some clones in this sample may be carry-over from other donors' samples. Input material: PBMCs. This chain joins TRBV5-1 and TRBJ2-3; 7 bases fit TRBD1. CDR3 sequence reads: CASSTGTGTDTQYF. The CDR3 nucleotides read TGCGCCAGCAGCACCGGGACAGGCACAGATACGCAGTATTTT.